The 17 T cell receptor beta chains below all came from one sample that was sequenced in a study of human T cells and chemical hapten exposure. Described time point: pre-sensitization, week 0. Treatment in this sample: therapeutic diphenylcyclopropenone sensitization with weekly scalp DPC. Using its own MiXCR run on the RACE reads, TCRdb lists one record per CDR3 protein. The sample contains 50,000 to 65,000 distinct CDR3 sequences, about 7% of which appear only once. This specimen was whole blood, taken in connection with sensitization to the hapten diphenylcyclopropenone (DPC). These receptors originate from a woman aged 30 to 39 with alopecia areata. Some clones in this sample may be carry-over from other donors' samples.

The chain carries TRBV30 and TRBJ1-1; D is uncertain. V was trimmed by 3 bases and J by 2 bases, leaving 10 bases between them. The CDR3 runs to 13 residues. Looked up from germline, CDR1 is GTSNPN and CDR2 is SVGIG (reference sequence). The CDR3 loop is CAWSPNSNTEAFF. The CDR3 DNA reads as TGTGCCTGGAGCCCCAACAGCAACACTGAAGCTTTCTTT.

There are many counts of this clonotype. The chain uses TRBV7-8 and TRBJ2-3, with TRBD2 matching 10 bases. Unmatched junction bases numbered 5, after V lost 4 bases and J lost 1 base. This CDR3 is 16 amino acids long. In germline, CDR1 is SGHVS, CDR2 FQNEAQ. The CDR3 is CASSSERGGRTDTQYF. The CDR3, as DNA: TGTGCCAGCAGCTCAGAGCGGGGGGGCCGCACAGATACGCAGTATTTT. Full variable domain (missing parts from reference TRBV7-8 and TRBJ2-3): GAGVSQSPRYKVAKRGQDVALRCDPISGHVSLFWYQQALGQGPEFLTYFQNEAQLDKSGLPSDRFFAERPEGSVSTLKIQRTQQEDSAVYLCASSSERGGRTDTQYFGPGTRLTVL.

This chain connects TRBV23-1 to TRBJ2-7; D is unresolved. TRBV23-1 is designated an ORF whose function remains uncertain. The length of the CDR3 is 16 residues. Trimming removed 3 bases at V and 1 base at J, with 16 bases between. Here the CDR3 reads CASSHCSGLYSYEQYF. The DNA for the CDR3 is TGCGCCAGCAGTCACTGCTCCGGATTATATTCCTACGAGCAGTACTTC.

This clonotype appeared many times. V usage is TRBV29-1 and J usage is TRBJ2-7; TRBD2 agrees at 9 bases. The V gene's germline CDR1 is SQVTM and CDR2 ANQGSEA. The CDR3 is made up of 17 amino acids. Losses at the gene ends were 1 base for V and 3 bases for J; bases not matched to a gene: 13. For the CDR3, the DNA is TGCAGCGTTGAAGCTTCTAGCGGGGATACATTACGCTACGAGCAGTACTTC. It encodes CSVEASSGDTLRYEQYF.

The table lists this clonotype with many counts. CDR3 amino acids: CASSSPTSGGASGELFF. CDR3 sequence (DNA): TGTGCCAGCAGTTCCCCGACTAGCGGGGGGGCCTCCGGGGAGCTGTTTTTT. This chain uses TRBV27 with TRBJ2-2, with TRBD2 matching over 14 bases. Germline loops: CDR1 MNHEY, CDR2 SMNVEV (reference sequence). V trimming: 4 bases; J trimming: 6 bases; junction bases outside the gene matches: 7. The CDR3 covers 17 residues.

This clonotype has just a few counts. J is TRBJ1-5 and V is TRBV19, with a tentative D call TRBD1 (6 bases). The V gene lost 2 bases and the J gene lost 4 bases, with 18 bases spanning the gap. The CDR3 is 17 amino acids. Germline CDR1 is LNHDA and CDR2 is SQIVND (reference sequence). For the CDR3, the DNA is TGTGCCAGTAGTATACGAAAAACGGGACAACAAAATCAGCCCCAGCATTTT. As protein: CASSIRKTGQQNQPQHF.

Ten or more counts support this clonotype. The chain joins TRBV20-1 to TRBJ2-1; 8 bases agree with TRBD2. This CDR3 comprises 14 residues. Per germline, CDR1 DFQATT and CDR2 SNEGSKA (reference sequence). The trim removed 1 base at V and 2 bases at J, leaving 1 base unmatched. CDR3 sequence reads: CSARAGGPYNEQFF. In nucleotides, the CDR3 is TGCAGTGCTAGAGCGGGGGGGCCCTACAATGAGCAGTTCTTC.

In its sample, this clonotype was seen many times. V and J are TRBV5-1 and TRBJ2-2; 9 bases are a match to TRBD1. Trimming took 4 bases from V and 4 from J; bases not matched to a gene: 5. The germline gives CDR1 SGHRS, CDR2 YFSETQ. CDR3 length equals 15 residues. The CDR3 DNA is TGCGCCAGCAGCGACGAACAGGGGGCCACCGGGGAGCTGTTTTTT. It translates to CASSDEQGATGELFF.

The sample holds many counts of this clonotype. The genes are TRBV2 and TRBJ2-4; no clear D gene. Trimming removed 1 base from V and 7 bases from J, with 2 bases in between. This CDR3 is 11 amino acids long. Per the germline V gene, CDR1 is SNHLY and CDR2 is FYNNEI. The CDR3 reads CASSEGNIQYF. The CDR3 nucleotides read TGTGCCAGCAGTGAAGGGAACATTCAGTACTTC.

This clonotype was picked up many times. The CDR3 bases are TGCGCCAGCAGAGGGGTAATGGGACAGACCACCGCAGATACGCAGTATTTT. Translating gives CASRGVMGQTTADTQYF. This chain uses TRBV5-1 with TRBJ2-3, with TRBD1 matching over 7 bases. Per germline, CDR1 SGHRS and CDR2 YFSETQ. CDR3 length equals 17 residues. V lost 5 bases and J lost 4; bases outside the gene matches: 16.

This clonotype was observed many times. The J gene is TRBJ2-5, the V gene TRBV29-1, with D uncertain. Germline CDR1 reads SQVTM; CDR2 reads ANQGSEA. This CDR3 is built from 12 residues. V gave up 6 bases and J gave up 5 bases, with 13 bases separating them. The CDR3 sequence is CSVYDLWETQYF. The CDR3 DNA follows: TGCAGCGTCTACGACCTTTGGGAGACCCAGTACTTC.

This clonotype was seen many times. Written as DNA, the CDR3 is TGCAGTGCTAATAACGGGCCTTCGGGGCAGTACTTC. As protein: CSANNGPSGQYF. The chain is built from TRBV20-1 and TRBJ2-7; unclear D gene. The CDR3 is made up of 12 amino acids. Germline lookup yields CDR1 DFQATT and CDR2 SNEGSKA (reference sequence). V was trimmed by 4 bases and J by 9 bases, leaving 16 bases between them.

This clonotype has just a few counts. The V gene is TRBV10-3, the J gene TRBJ1-6; 7 bases are a match to TRBD1. The CDR3 extends over 14 amino acids. Losses at the gene ends were 7 bases for V and 9 bases for J; bases not matched to a gene: 9. The germline CDR1 and CDR2 sequences are ENHRY and SYGVKD. The CDR3 bases are TGTGCCATCACCAACGACAGGGACGGTTCACCCCTCCACTTT. It specifies CAITNDRDGSPLHF.

The rearrangement uses TRBV25-1 and TRBJ1-4; possibly TRBD1 for D (5 bases). Germline lookup yields CDR1 MGHDK and CDR2 SYGVNS. The CDR3 spans 13 residues. Trimming left V 3 bases short and J 12 bases short, with 14 bases between. Here the CDR3 reads CASSEDTRRELFF. The CDR3 DNA follows: TGTGCCAGCAGTGAGGACACTAGGAGGGAACTGTTTTTT.

This clonotype showed up many times. This chain uses TRBV7-2 with TRBJ2-3; 8 bases are a match to TRBD2. The junction had 7 bases not matched to a gene; V was cut back by 2 bases and J by 0 bases. The V gene's germline CDR1 is SGHTA and CDR2 FQGNSA. The CDR3 contains 17 residues. CDR3 loop: CASSLRSTSGSTDTQYF. Written as DNA, the CDR3 is TGTGCCAGCAGCTTACGGTCAACTAGCGGCAGCACAGATACGCAGTATTTT.

This clonotype has a count of ten or more. The chain links TRBV7-2 to TRBJ2-6, with TRBD2 matching 8 bases. Germline V gives CDR1 SGHTA, CDR2 FQGNSA. Trimming removed 5 bases from V and 0 bases from J; junction bases left unmatched: 6. This CDR3 region has 17 residues. CDR3 amino acids: CASSPGGGRSGANVLTF. The CDR3 DNA is TGTGCCAGCAGCCCCGGGGGGGGCCGCTCTGGGGCCAACGTCCTGACTTTC.

This chain joins TRBV12-3 or TRBV12-4 and TRBJ2-1, with D possibly being TRBD2 (6 bases). The length of the CDR3 is 16 residues. Between the trimmed V and J ends, which lost 3 bases and 8 bases, there was a span of 20 bases. CDR3 in DNA: TGTGCCAGCAGTTTGGGACCCGTGCGGGGAGGTGATGAGCAGTTCTTC. Translated: CASSLGPVRGGDEQFF.